This T cell receptor (beta chain) is drawn from a study of spatial heterogeneity in lung cancer. Turning to the study itself: Detection of beta-chain sequences consistently exceeded that of alpha-chain sequences. There were, on average, more than ten raw-read appearances for each unique TCR and UMI combination.

The time point denotes: sample taken at primary tumor resection. Each CDR3 protein gets one entry after TCRdb re-called the 5' RACE reads with MiXCR. Of around 89,000 distinct CDR3 sequences listed, approximately 12% are singletons. Sample: PBMCs, taken at surgery. This receptor was obtained from a male donor with early-stage non-small cell lung cancer.

The CDR3 sequence is CASSLAVGTEYNEQFF. CDR3 nucleotide sequence: TGTGCCAGCAGCTTAGCCGTCGGGACAGAGTACAATGAGCAGTTCTTC. The chain has TRBV7-2 and TRBJ2-1, with 7 bases fitting TRBD1. Trimming at V came to 0 bases and at J to 4 bases, leaving 6 bases not matched to a gene. The CDR3 loop spans 16 amino acids. The germline V gene has CDR1 SGHTA and CDR2 FQGNSA.